This T cell receptor (beta chain) was sequenced in a study of cytomegalovirus exposure and HLA in healthy donors. The V end lost 1 base, the J end lost 8 bases, and 11 bases lay between the germline ends. Germline values: CDR1 SEHNR, CDR2 FQNEAQ (reference sequence). The CDR3 extends over 13 amino acids. In the PCR, 60 Vbeta and 13 Jbeta primers were used. Repertoires were generated with immunoSEQ multiplex PCR, while TCRdb's copy carries only in-frame clones and drops some. The sample lists tens of thousands of clones, around 77% occurring once. The V call is TRBV7-9, the J call TRBJ1-2, with D possibly being TRBD1 (5 bases). This TCR derives from a man younger than 45 in good health and CMV-seronegative. Sequencing input: PBMCs. The CDR3 here is CASSLVGVAGYTF. As DNA, the CDR3 is TGTGCCAGCAGCTTAGTAGGGGTGGCAGGCTACACCTTC.